This T cell receptor (beta chain) is from a study of blood T cell repertoires in COVID-19. The wider study: Whether acute or convalescent, the COVID-19 samples came from the United States, Italy and Spain.

This CDR3 has 13 amino acids. V lost 9 bases and J lost 1, with 12 bases in between. Germline loops: CDR1 LNHDA, CDR2 SQIVND (reference sequence). Authors' methods: Amplifying reference gene primers gave estimates of nucleated cell counts. Some clones are missing from TCRdb's copy, which holds only in-frame ones; the method was immunoSEQ multiplex PCR. Clone size and V and J calls were adopted from that table, with D and trimming inferred from the DNA. The profile shows fewer than 350,000 clones, about 88% of them singletons. The rearrangement joins TRBV19 to TRBJ1-2; possible D gene TRBD1, 6 bases. The receptor comes from a woman between 65 and 79 years old with COVID-19, enrolled during active disease. The sample comprised peripheral blood. The CDR3 spells CASNRALNYGYTF. The CDR3 DNA reads TGTGCCAGCAACAGGGCGCTTAACTATGGCTACACCTTC.